This TCR beta chain came from a study of blood T cell repertoires in COVID-19 (TCRdb year 2020). As for the study more broadly: Samples from collaborators originated in the United States, Italy and Spain and spanned both the acute and convalescent phases of COVID-19. The material from the prospective study consisted of cDNA or gDNA derived from T cells, B-cell-depleted T cells, or PBMCs. Subjects who had been exposed to COVID-19, were actively infected with it, or had recovered from it provided the deeply sampled blood TCRbeta repertoires that made up the dataset. The repertoires were released in a freely available public database meant as a resource for research on the immune response to SARS-CoV-2. The samples were drawn from the first 160 participants of the ongoing ImmuneRACE study and from over a thousand subjects provided by 6 global collaborators. Nearly every sample came with metadata listing a de-identified subject ID, COVID-19 status, age in years and sex. Where HLA class I and class II types were available, the types were taken from metadata supplied by the sample provider, not from assay-based typing.

At one collaborating source in Seattle, patients were enrolled during active infection and were followed longitudinally through the course of disease. Collaborating institutions collected whole blood in K2EDTA tubes following their own protocols. For TCRbeta analysis, collaborators shipped samples in one of three forms: frozen whole blood, isolated PBMCs, or DNA extracted from either of those sample types. Reading from cysteine to phenylalanine, the CDR3 counts 17 amino acids. The retained sequence is limited to the CDR3, 51 bases, with the frame set at the first base. V is cut back by 3 bases and J by 6 bases, with 11 bases in the junction unmatched. Looking up the germline V gene yields CDR1 SNHLY and CDR2 FYNNEI. What the authors observed across the whole study: How much clinical and demographic metadata was included differed by source and by participant, and the metadata was provided uncurated.

TCRbeta CDR3 regions were amplified from genomic DNA using the immunoSEQ Assay, a bias-controlled multiplex PCR. On the authors' methods: Within the assay, amplification of reference gene primers was used to estimate how many nucleated cells each sample contained. To quantify the absolute abundance of each unique TCRbeta CDR3 rearrangement, sequence reads were collapsed and filtered. For each sample, productive Simpson clonality was calculated as the square root of Simpson's diversity index across productive rearrangements. Here the immuneACCESS table is served through TCRdb, limited to in-frame sequences with V and J called. Missing clones are a known gap in these copies; in checked studies unresolved V genes cover under half, and the rest lacks a known reason. V, J and clone size derive from that table, while D and trimming were established from the DNA sequence. This sample is represented by 270,000 or so clones; approximately 87% of them were singletons. 9.5% to 15% of the sample rests with the top ten.

Details on this clone: Its antigen is still unknown. The record has no base qualities; no much larger clone is one base away.

The V and J genes are TRBV2 and TRBJ2-2; 9 central nucleotides agree with TRBD2. The sequence was collected from a woman in her 30s with COVID-19, enrolled during active disease. Sequenced: peripheral blood. The CDR3 region has the sequence CASSDPGAGGRAGELFF. The sequence in DNA is TGTGCCAGCAGTGACCCAGGAGCGGGGGGAAGGGCCGGGGAGCTGTTTTTT.